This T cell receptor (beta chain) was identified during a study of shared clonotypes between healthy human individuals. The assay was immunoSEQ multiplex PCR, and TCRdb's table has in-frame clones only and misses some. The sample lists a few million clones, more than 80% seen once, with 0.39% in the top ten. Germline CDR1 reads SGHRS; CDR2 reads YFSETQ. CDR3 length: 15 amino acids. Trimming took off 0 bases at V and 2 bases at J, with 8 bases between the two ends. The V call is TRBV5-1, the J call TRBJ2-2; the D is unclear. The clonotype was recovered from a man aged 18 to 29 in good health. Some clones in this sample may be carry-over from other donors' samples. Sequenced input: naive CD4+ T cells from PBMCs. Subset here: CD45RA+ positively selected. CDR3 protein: CASSLDTQNTGELFF. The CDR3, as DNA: TGCGCCAGCAGCTTGGATACTCAAAACACCGGGGAGCTGTTTTTT.